The 23 T cell receptor beta chains below all came from one sample that was sequenced in a study of T cells after yellow fever vaccination. TCRdb itself ran the 5' RACE reads through MiXCR, one entry per CDR3 protein. The sample lists about 430,000 distinct CDR3 sequences; roughly a sixth were seen once. The source was PBMCs, collected before the yellow fever booster vaccination. Every receptor here comes from a man aged 18 to 29 who received the YFV17D yellow fever vaccine.

This clonotype was observed a handful of times. The rearrangement uses TRBV6-2 or TRBV6-3 and TRBJ1-5; no firm D call. From germline, CDR1 is MNHEY and CDR2 SVGEGT. The ends were cut back, 6 bases at V and 3 bases at J, with 12 bases in the middle. The CDR3 extends over 14 amino acids. The CDR3 coding sequence is TGTGCCAGCAGCAGATACGGAGACAATCAGCCCCAGCATTTT. Protein sequence: CASSRYGDNQPQHF.

The rearrangement links TRBV10-3 to TRBJ2-3; tentative D call: TRBD1 (6 bases). Germline V CDR1 and CDR2: ENHRY, SYGVKD. The germline V and J ends were trimmed by 6 bases and 6 bases, with 7 bases remaining between them. There are 11 residues in the CDR3. CDR3 coding DNA: TGTGCCATCAGGGACAGTGATACGCAGTATTTT. Translating gives CAIRDSDTQYF.

In this sample, this clonotype turned up a few times. The genes are TRBV7-6 and TRBJ1-4, with D hard to call. CDR1 is SGHVS and CDR2 is FNYEAQ in the germline V gene. The CDR3 contains 13 residues. With 5 bases removed from V and 7 bases from J, the gap between germline ends came to 11 bases. The DNA of the CDR3 is TGTGCCAGCAGCCTACAGAACAGTGAAAAACTGTTTTTT. Translating it yields CASSLQNSEKLFF. The full variable domain, completed using reference TRBV7-6 and TRBJ1-4, is GAGVSQSPRYKVTKRGQDVALRCDPISGHVSLYWYRQALGQGPEFLTYFNYEAQQDKSGLPNDRFSAERPEGSISTLTIQRTEQRDSAMYRCASSLQNSEKLFFGSGTQLSVL.

This clonotype was observed a handful of times. The J gene is TRBJ2-2, the V gene TRBV20-1, with a weak D call TRBD1 (6 bases). Trimming removed 3 bases from V and 5 bases from J, with 7 bases in between. Germline lookup yields CDR1 DFQATT and CDR2 SNEGSKA (reference sequence). This CDR3 comprises 12 residues. The CDR3 bases are TGCAGTGCTAGGACAGGAACCGGGGAGCTGTTTTTT. Translation gives CSARTGTGELFF.

This sequence joins TRBV20-1 and TRBJ1-4; D ambiguous. CDR3 size: 13 residues. V lost 3 bases and J 0 bases, leaving 5 bases between the germline ends. Germline V gene data show CDR1 as DFQATT and CDR2 as SNEGSKA (reference sequence). CDR3 in DNA: TGCAGTGCTAGGTGTGCAACTAATGAAAAACTGTTTTTT. This gives the protein CSARCATNEKLFF.

The chain is built from TRBV15 and TRBJ2-1; 15 nucleotides agree with TRBD2. CDR1 LNHNV and CDR2 YYDKDF come from the germline V gene (reference sequence). CDR3 length: 17 amino acids. V lost 0 bases to trimming and J lost 12 bases; unmatched junction nucleotides: 9. The CDR3 loop is CATSRDPTGLAGGTQFF. DNA for the CDR3: TGTGCCACCAGCAGAGATCCCACGGGACTAGCGGGGGGCACGCAGTTCTTC.

This clonotype was seen only a few times. The chain carries TRBV5-1 and TRBJ2-1; 9 bases match TRBD2. Germline V CDR1 and CDR2: SGHRS, YFSETQ. V shed 0 bases, J shed 3 bases, and the junction held 4 bases outside the gene matches. This CDR3 is built from 16 residues. The CDR3 spells CASSLVLAGSYNEQFF. DNA of the CDR3: TGCGCCAGCAGCTTGGTTCTAGCGGGAAGCTACAATGAGCAGTTCTTC. The variable domain in full, with the rest retrieved from reference TRBV5-1 and TRBJ2-1, is KAGVTQTPRYLIKTRGQQVTLSCSPISGHRSVSWYQQTPGQGLQFLFEYFSETQRNKGNFPGRFSGRQFSNSRSEMNVSTLELGDSALYLCASSLVLAGSYNEQFFGPGTRLTVL.

This clonotype occurred a few times. The rearrangement links TRBV6-2 or TRBV6-3 to TRBJ1-5; D remains ambiguous. The CDR3 length is 12 residues. The germline V gene has CDR1 MNHEY and CDR2 SVGEGT. V lost 6 bases, J lost 6 bases, and 9 bases lay in between. The CDR3 DNA sequence: TGTGCCAGCAGAACTGAGGCTCAGCCCCAGCATTTT. Translating gives CASRTEAQPQHF.

The sample holds a few counts of this clonotype. The chain recombines TRBV20-1 with TRBJ2-3, with 8 bases identical to TRBD1. The CDR3 is made up of 14 amino acids. Germline CDR1 reads DFQATT; CDR2 reads SNEGSKA (reference sequence). V lost 8 bases, J lost 2 bases, and 9 bases stayed unmatched. The CDR3 reads CSYIPGQDTDTQYF. In nucleotides, the CDR3 is TGCAGTTATATTCCGGGACAGGACACAGATACGCAGTATTTT.

This clonotype has only a few counts. The V and J genes are TRBV6-5 and TRBJ2-3; 8 bases line up with TRBD1. Per the germline V gene, CDR1 is MNHEY and CDR2 is SVGAGI. The CDR3 loop spans 16 amino acids. V was clipped by 0 bases and J by 0 bases; unmatched bases: 2. The CDR3 protein is CASSYSGQESTDTQYF. Here the CDR3 DNA reads TGTGCCAGCAGTTACTCGGGACAGGAGAGCACAGATACGCAGTATTTT.

This rearrangement joins TRBV4-1 to TRBJ2-5; perhaps TRBD2 as D (5 bases). Germline-derived CDR1 and CDR2 are MGHRA and YSYEKL. The V end was cut by 4 bases, the J end by 2 bases, with 17 bases between. CDR3 length: 16 residues. The CDR3 region is CASSRIFSSGQETQYF. CDR3 nucleotide sequence: TGCGCCAGCAGCCGTATATTCTCGTCGGGGCAAGAGACCCAGTACTTC.

The chain employs TRBV5-1 and TRBJ1-5; tentatively, D is TRBD1 (5 bases). Trimming stripped 0 bases from V and 6 bases from J, with 7 bases between. The CDR3 spans 13 residues. Germline V gives CDR1 SGHRS, CDR2 YFSETQ. For the CDR3, the DNA is TGCGCCAGCAGCTTGGGGGACCTTCAGCCCCAGCATTTT. Translated, it gives CASSLGDLQPQHF.

This clonotype was counted between two and nine times. The chain recombines TRBV12-3 or TRBV12-4 with TRBJ1-1; D uncertain. The ends were cut back, 1 base at V and 8 bases at J, with 17 bases in the middle. This CDR3 spans 15 amino acids. This chain's CDR3 is CASSLGHTLTSEAFF. In DNA form, the CDR3 reads TGTGCCAGCAGTTTAGGGCACACCCTGACGTCGGAAGCTTTCTTT.

In its sample, this clonotype was seen a few times. The genes are TRBV7-9 and TRBJ2-5; possible D gene TRBD1, 6 bases. Germline V CDR1 and CDR2: SEHNR, FQNEAQ (reference sequence). This CDR3 spans 11 amino acids. V lost 3 bases, J lost 10 bases, and 9 bases lay in between. The CDR3 sequence: CASSFQDSQYF. The CDR3 DNA reads TGTGCCAGCAGCTTTCAGGACAGCCAGTACTTC.

The chain joins TRBV4-2 to TRBJ1-4, with D perhaps matching TRBD1 (6 bases). Germline CDR1 is LGHNA and CDR2 is YNFKEQ. CDR3 size: 17 residues. The V and J ends lost 1 base and 3 bases respectively, with 15 bases between them. CDR3 coding DNA: TGTGCCAGCAGCCAAGCCACCTCAGGGGCAGCTAATGAAAAACTGTTTTTT. Translated, it gives CASSQATSGAANEKLFF.

The CDR3 DNA reads TGCAGCGTCCAGGACAGTGGAAACACCGGGGAGCTGTTTTTT. It translates to CSVQDSGNTGELFF. This chain links TRBV29-1 with TRBJ2-2; TRBD1 might be the D (6 bases). This CDR3 comprises 14 residues. Trimming stripped 6 bases from V and 2 bases from J, with 13 bases between. The germline gives CDR1 SQVTM, CDR2 ANQGSEA.

This clonotype was seen only a few times. The chain carries TRBV4-3 and TRBJ2-2; 9 nucleotides match TRBD2. Germline CDR1 reads LGHNA; CDR2 reads YSLEER. Trimming at V came to 1 base and at J to 3 bases, leaving 6 bases not matched to a gene. The CDR3 runs to 17 residues. CDR3 in amino acids: CASSQAASGTYTGELFF. In nucleotides, the CDR3 is TGCGCCAGCAGCCAAGCGGCTAGCGGGACCTACACCGGGGAGCTGTTTTTT.

This clonotype was counted a few times. The rearrangement links TRBV5-1 to TRBJ2-1; TRBD1 agrees at 10 bases. With 4 bases clipped from V and 5 bases from J, the junction kept 3 bases outside the gene matches. Germline CDR1 and CDR2: SGHRS and YFSETQ. CDR3 size: 14 residues. The CDR3 sequence is CASSAGTGDNEQFF. As DNA, the CDR3 is TGCGCCAGCAGCGCCGGGACAGGGGACAATGAGCAGTTCTTC.

This clonotype came up a few times. The chain joins TRBV4-1 to TRBJ2-5; no clear D. Trimming stripped 2 bases from V and 1 base from J, with 8 bases between. The CDR3 contains 14 residues. The germline V gene has CDR1 MGHRA and CDR2 YSYEKL. Here the CDR3 DNA reads TGCGCCAGCAGCCAAAGCCACAGCCAAGAGACCCAGTACTTC. It codes for CASSQSHSQETQYF.

The chain's CDR3 is CASITDEQYV. The CDR3 region has the DNA TGTGCCAGCATAACAGACGAGCAGTACGTC. V and J are TRBV28 and TRBJ2-7; D uncertain. The CDR3 loop spans 10 amino acids. With 7 bases removed from V and 5 bases from J, the gap between germline ends came to 6 bases. Germline V lookup: CDR1 MDHEN, CDR2 SYDVKM.

The V and J genes are TRBV12-3 or TRBV12-4 and TRBJ2-1; D might be TRBD1 (5 bases). Trimming pared 5 bases from V and 14 bases from J, leaving 13 bases between. This CDR3 is 11 amino acids long. The DNA for the CDR3 is TGTGCCAGCAGTAAACAGGCTCGGGAGTTCTTC. Translated, it gives CASSKQAREFF.

This clonotype was detected a few times. The rearrangement uses TRBV29-1 and TRBJ2-7; the D gene is possibly TRBD2 (5 bases). This CDR3 has 14 amino acids. The V end lost 6 bases, the J end lost 2 bases, and 17 bases lay between the germline ends. Germline V gene sequence: CDR1 SQVTM, CDR2 ANQGSEA. The chain's CDR3 is CSVENTGTAYEQYF. The CDR3 region has the DNA TGCAGCGTAGAAAACACGGGAACGGCCTACGAGCAGTACTTC.

This sequence joins TRBV27 and TRBJ1-1; D perhaps matches TRBD1 (6 bases). The CDR3 extends over 17 amino acids. Trimming shortened V by 1 base and J by 4 bases, and 19 bases separated the two germline ends. Germline loops: CDR1 MNHEY, CDR2 SMNVEV (reference sequence). CDR3 DNA: TGTGCCAGCAGTTTATTTAGGGGGGGTGGATTTGGCACTGAAGCTTTCTTT. Protein sequence: CASSLFRGGGFGTEAFF.